Reported below is one T cell receptor beta chain. This clone was recorded a few times. Its target antigen remains unknown. Within one base of it there is no much larger clone, and no base qualities were kept. The sample is drawn from a study of blood T cell repertoires in COVID-19 (dated by TCRdb to 2020 to 2022). For context, the study as a whole: Samples covering the acute and convalescent phases of COVID-19 were provided by collaborators in the United States, Italy and Spain. HLA class I and class II types, where available, came from metadata supplied by the sample provider rather than from assay-based typing. A de-identified subject ID, COVID-19 status, age in years and sex were almost always included in the sample metadata. A freely available public database, intended as a resource for researchers studying the immune response to SARS-CoV-2, is where the repertoires were released. The samples were drawn from the first 160 participants of the ongoing ImmuneRACE study and from 950 to 1,500 subjects provided by 6 global collaborators. The material from the prospective study consisted of cDNA or gDNA derived from T cells, B-cell-depleted T cells, or PBMCs. Deeply sampled blood TCRbeta repertoires from subjects exposed to, actively infected with, or recovered from COVID-19 were included in the dataset.

Each collaborating institution followed its own protocols to collect whole blood in K2EDTA tubes. For TCRbeta analysis, collaborators shipped samples in one of three forms: frozen whole blood, isolated PBMCs, or DNA extracted from either of those sample types. The immunoSEQ Assay, a bias-controlled multiplex PCR, was used to amplify TCRbeta CDR3 regions from genomic DNA. The study's processing was this. The number of nucleated cells in each sample was estimated from the amplification of reference gene primers within the assay. To quantify the absolute abundance of each unique TCRbeta CDR3 rearrangement, sequence reads were collapsed and filtered. For each sample, productive Simpson clonality was calculated by taking the square root of Simpson's diversity index across productive rearrangements. Held by TCRdb, this immuneACCESS table contains in-frame sequences only and omits some clones. Under half of the omission traces to an unresolved V gene where checked; the cause of the rest is unknown. V and J calls and clone size follow that table, whereas D and trimming were derived from the DNA. In this sample the table shows roughly 52,000 clones, roughly 86% of which occur a single time. The ten largest clones capture around 9.3% of the sample.

On the study overall, not on this receptor specifically: The quantity of clinical and demographic metadata differed by source and by participant and was supplied without curation.

The sequenced sample was peripheral blood. The receptor was derived from a man aged 55 to 70 with active COVID-19.

The DNA sequence is given as TGTGCCAGCAGTTACTACGAGTTCGAGCAGTACTTC. It translates as CASSYYEFEQYF. The sequence is built from TRBV6-2 or TRBV6-3 and TRBJ2-7, with the D gene too uncertain to name. Trimming removed 1 base from V and 6 bases from J, leaving 7 bases between the germline ends. According to the germline V gene, CDR1 reads MNHEY and CDR2 reads SVGEGT. The CDR3 measures 12 amino acids from cysteine to phenylalanine. CDR3 DNA is the only sequence kept; it has 36 bases, read in frame from the first base.